The subject of this entry is one TCR beta chain. What it binds is not known. The TCR beta cDNA libraries contained unique molecular identifiers. TCRdb redid the calling of the PCR reads with MiXCR, one entry per CDR3 protein. The sample holds a few hundred thousand distinct CDR3 sequences; approximately 46% are singletons and the top ten take 12%. The data were obtained in a study of post-analysis software for immune sequencing data. Study details: Recorded subtypes: relapsing-remitting, secondary progressive, progressive-relapsing; some patients unannotated.

Study observations and caveats: Samples made in the same batch grouped tightly together by F measure.

The receptor's source is a girl between 5 and 17 years old with multiple sclerosis. Source material: blood.

CDR3 protein: CASSEGGGLSYEQYF. The CDR3 bases are TGTGCCAGCAGTGAGGGCGGGGGGCTCTCCTACGAGCAGTACTTC. The genes are TRBV27 and TRBJ2-7; 8 bases align to TRBD2. This CDR3 is built from 15 residues. CDR1 MNHEY and CDR2 SMNVEV come from the germline V gene (reference sequence). V was pared by 5 bases and J by 0 bases, with 6 bases of the junction left unmatched.